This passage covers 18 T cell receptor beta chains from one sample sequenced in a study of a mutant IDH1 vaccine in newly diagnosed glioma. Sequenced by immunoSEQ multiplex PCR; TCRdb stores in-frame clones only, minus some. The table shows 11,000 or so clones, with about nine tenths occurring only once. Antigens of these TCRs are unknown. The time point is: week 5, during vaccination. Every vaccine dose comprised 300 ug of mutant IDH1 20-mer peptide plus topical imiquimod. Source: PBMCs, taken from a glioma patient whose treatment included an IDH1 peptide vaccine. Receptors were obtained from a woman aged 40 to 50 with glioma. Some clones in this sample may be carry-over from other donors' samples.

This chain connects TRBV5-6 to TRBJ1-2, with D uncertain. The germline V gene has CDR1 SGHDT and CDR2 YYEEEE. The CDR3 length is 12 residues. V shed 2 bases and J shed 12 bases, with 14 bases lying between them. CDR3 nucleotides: TGTGCCAGCAGCTTATCAGGTTCGTTCAACACCTTC. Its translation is CASSLSGSFNTF.

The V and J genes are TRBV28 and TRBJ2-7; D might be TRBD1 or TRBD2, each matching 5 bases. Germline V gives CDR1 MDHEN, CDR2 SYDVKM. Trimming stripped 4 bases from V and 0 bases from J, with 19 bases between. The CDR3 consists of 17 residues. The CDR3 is CASSSKRGPVSSYEQYF. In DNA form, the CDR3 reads TGTGCCAGCAGTTCTAAGAGGGGACCGGTAAGCTCCTACGAGCAGTACTTC. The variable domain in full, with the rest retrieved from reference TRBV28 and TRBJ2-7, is DVKVTQSSRYLVKRTGEKVFLECVQDMDHENMFWYRQDPGLGLRLIYFSYDVKMKEKGDIPEGYSVSREKKERFSLILESASTNQTSMYLCASSSKRGPVSSYEQYFGPGTRLTVT.

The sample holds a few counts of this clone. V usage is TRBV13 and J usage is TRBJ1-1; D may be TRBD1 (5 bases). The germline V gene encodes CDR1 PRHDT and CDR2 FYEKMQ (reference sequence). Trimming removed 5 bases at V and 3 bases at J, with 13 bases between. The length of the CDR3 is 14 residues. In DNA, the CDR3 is TGTGCCAGCAGCCCCGGGCAGGGTCACACTGAAGCTTTCTTT. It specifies CASSPGQGHTEAFF.

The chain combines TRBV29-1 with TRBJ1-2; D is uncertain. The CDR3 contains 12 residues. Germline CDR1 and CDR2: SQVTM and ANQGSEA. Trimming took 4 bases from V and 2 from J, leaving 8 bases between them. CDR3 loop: CSVVSGNYGYTF. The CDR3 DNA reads TGCAGCGTTGTATCTGGAAACTATGGCTACACCTTC.

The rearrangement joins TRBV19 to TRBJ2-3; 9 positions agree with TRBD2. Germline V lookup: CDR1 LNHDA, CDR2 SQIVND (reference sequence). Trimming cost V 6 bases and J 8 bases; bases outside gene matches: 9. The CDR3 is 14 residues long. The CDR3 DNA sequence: TGTGCCAGTAGCCCGGGACTAGCCGGTAGTACGCAGTATTTT. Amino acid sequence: CASSPGLAGSTQYF. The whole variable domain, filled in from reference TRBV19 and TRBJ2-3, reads DGGITQSPKYLFRKEGQNVTLSCEQNLNHDAMYWYRQDPGQGLRLIYYSQIVNDFQKGDIAEGYSVSREKKESFPLTVTSAQKNPTAFYLCASSPGLAGSTQYFGPGTRLTVL.

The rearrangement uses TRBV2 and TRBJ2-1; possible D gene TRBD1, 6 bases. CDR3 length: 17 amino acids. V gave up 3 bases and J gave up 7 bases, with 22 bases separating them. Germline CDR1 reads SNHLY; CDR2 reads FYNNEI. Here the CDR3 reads CASSDIISWGRRNEQFF. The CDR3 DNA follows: TGTGCCAGCAGTGATATCATCAGTTGGGGGCGCAGGAATGAGCAGTTCTTC.

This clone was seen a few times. The CDR3 DNA follows: TGTGCCAGCAGCTTCGCTAGCGGGGGGGGCAGTACGCAGTATTTT. Its protein is CASSFASGGGSTQYF. The gene calls are TRBV7-9 and TRBJ2-3, with 12 bases fitting TRBD2. V was clipped by 3 bases and J by 8 bases; unmatched bases: 6. The CDR3 has 15 amino acids. The germline V gene has CDR1 SEHNR and CDR2 FQNEAQ (reference sequence).

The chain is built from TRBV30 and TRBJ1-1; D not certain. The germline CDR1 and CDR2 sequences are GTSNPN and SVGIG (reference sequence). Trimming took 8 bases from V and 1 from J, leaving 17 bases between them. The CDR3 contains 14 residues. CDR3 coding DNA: TGTGCCCTGAGAAAGGGTATGTGGAACACTGAAGCTTTCTTT. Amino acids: CALRKGMWNTEAFF.

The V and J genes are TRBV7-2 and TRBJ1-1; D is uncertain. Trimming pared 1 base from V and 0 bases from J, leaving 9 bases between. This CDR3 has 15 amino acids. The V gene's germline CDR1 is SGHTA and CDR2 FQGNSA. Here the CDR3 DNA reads TGTGCCAGCAGCTTAGGTCTGTTCATGAACACTGAAGCTTTCTTT. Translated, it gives CASSLGLFMNTEAFF.

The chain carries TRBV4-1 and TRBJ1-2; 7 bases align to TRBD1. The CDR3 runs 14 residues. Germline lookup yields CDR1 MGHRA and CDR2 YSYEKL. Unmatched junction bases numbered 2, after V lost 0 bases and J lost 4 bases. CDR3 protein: CASSQEDRSYGYTF. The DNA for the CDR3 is TGCGCCAGCAGCCAAGAGGACAGGAGCTATGGCTACACCTTC.

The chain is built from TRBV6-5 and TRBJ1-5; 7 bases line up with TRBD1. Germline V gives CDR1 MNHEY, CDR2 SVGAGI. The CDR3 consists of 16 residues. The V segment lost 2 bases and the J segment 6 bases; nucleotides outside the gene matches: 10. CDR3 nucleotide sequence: TGTGCCAGCAGTTACGGATGGCCCGGGGACAGTCAGCCCCAGCATTTT. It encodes CASSYGWPGDSQPQHF.

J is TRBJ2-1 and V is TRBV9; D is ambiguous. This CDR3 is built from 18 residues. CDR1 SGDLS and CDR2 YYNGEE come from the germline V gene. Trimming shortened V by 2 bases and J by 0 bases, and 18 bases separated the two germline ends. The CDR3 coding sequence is TGTGCCAGCAGCGTTGCTCAAGACCTCGAGAGCTCCTACAATGAGCAGTTCTTC. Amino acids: CASSVAQDLESSYNEQFF.

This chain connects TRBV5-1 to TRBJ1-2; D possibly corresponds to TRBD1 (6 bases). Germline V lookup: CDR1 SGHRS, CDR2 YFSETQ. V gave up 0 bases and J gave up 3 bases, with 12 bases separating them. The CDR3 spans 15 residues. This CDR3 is CASSLGDGGYYGYTF. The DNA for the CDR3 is TGCGCCAGCAGCTTGGGGGACGGGGGCTACTATGGCTACACCTTC.

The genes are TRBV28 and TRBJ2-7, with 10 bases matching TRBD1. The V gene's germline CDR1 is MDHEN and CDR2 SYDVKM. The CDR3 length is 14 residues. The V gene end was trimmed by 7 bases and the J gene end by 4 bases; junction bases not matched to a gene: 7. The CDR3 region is CASTRRDRGYEQYF. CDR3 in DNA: TGTGCCAGCACCCGCCGGGACAGGGGATACGAGCAGTACTTC.

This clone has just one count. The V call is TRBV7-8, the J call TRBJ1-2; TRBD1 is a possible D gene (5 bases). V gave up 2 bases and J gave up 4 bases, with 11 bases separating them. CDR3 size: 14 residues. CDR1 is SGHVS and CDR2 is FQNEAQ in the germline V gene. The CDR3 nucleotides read TGTGCCAGCAGCTTACAGGGCGAAGGCTATGGCTACACCTTC. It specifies CASSLQGEGYGYTF.

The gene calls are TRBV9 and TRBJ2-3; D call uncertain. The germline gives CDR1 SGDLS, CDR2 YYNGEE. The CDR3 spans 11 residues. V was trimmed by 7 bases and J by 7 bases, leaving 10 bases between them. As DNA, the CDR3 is TGTGCCAGCGCAGAAGGAAATACGCAGTATTTT. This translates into CASAEGNTQYF.

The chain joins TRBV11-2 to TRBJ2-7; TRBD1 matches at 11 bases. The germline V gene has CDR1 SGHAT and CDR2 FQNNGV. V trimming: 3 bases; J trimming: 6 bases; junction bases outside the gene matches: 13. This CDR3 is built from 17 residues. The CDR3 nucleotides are TGTGCCAGCAGCTTCGGGACAGGGGGTTCCTTGGATGGCGAGCAGTACTTC. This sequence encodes CASSFGTGGSLDGEQYF.

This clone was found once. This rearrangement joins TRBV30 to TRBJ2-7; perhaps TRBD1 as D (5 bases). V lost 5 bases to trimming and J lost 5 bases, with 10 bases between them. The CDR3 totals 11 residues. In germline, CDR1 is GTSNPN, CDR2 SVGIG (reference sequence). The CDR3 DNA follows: TGTGCCTGGCAGGGCTTGAACGAGCAGTACTTC. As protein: CAWQGLNEQYF. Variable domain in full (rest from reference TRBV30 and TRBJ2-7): SQTIHQWPATLVQPVGSPLSLECTVEGTSNPNLYWYRQAAGRGLQLLFYSVGIGQISSEVPQNLSASRPQDRQFILSSKKLLLSDSGFYLCAWQGLNEQYFGPGTRLTVT.